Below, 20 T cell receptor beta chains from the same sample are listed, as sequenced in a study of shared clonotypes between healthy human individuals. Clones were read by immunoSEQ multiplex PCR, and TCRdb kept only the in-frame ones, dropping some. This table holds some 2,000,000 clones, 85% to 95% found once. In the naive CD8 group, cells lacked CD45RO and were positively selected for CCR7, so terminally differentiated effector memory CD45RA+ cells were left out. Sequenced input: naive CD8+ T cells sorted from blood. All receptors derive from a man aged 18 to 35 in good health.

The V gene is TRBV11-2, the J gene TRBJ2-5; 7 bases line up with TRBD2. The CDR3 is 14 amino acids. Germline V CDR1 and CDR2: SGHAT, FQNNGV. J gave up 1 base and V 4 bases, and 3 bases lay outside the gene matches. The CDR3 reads CASSSSGAQETQYF. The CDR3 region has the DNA TGTGCCAGCAGCTCCAGCGGGGCCCAAGAGACCCAGTACTTC.

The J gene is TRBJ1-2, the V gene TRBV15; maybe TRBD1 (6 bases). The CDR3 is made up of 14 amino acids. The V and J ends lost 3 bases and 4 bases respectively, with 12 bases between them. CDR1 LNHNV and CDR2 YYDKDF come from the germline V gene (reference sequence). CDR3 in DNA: TGTGCCACCAGCAGCCTAGGGGGGATCTATGGCTACACCTTC. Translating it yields CATSSLGGIYGYTF.

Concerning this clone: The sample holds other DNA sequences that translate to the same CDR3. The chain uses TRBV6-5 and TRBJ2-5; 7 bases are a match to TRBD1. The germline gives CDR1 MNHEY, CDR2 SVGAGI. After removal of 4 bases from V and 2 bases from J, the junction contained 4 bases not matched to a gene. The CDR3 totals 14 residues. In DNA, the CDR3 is TGTGCCAGCAGTTTAACAGGGGTGCAAGAGACCCAGTACTTC. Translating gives CASSLTGVQETQYF.

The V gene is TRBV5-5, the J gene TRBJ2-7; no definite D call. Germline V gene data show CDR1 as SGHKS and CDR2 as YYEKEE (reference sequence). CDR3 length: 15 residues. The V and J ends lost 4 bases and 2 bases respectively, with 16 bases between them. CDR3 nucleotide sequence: TGTGCCAGCAGCCCGGCAGTGGCGCTCACCTACGAGCAGTACTTC. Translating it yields CASSPAVALTYEQYF.

CDR3 sequence reads: CASSSQSSSYNEQFF. CDR3 DNA sequence: TGTGCCAGCAGCTCCCAGTCTAGCTCCTACAATGAGCAGTTCTTC. V usage is TRBV7-2 and J usage is TRBJ2-1; D is ambiguous. This CDR3 comprises 15 residues. Trimming stripped 4 bases from V and 0 bases from J, with 10 bases between. The germline gives CDR1 SGHTA, CDR2 FQGNSA. Using reference TRBV7-2 and TRBJ2-1 for the parts outside the CDR3, the full variable domain is GAGVSQSPSNKVTEKGKDVELRCDPISGHTALYWYRQSLGQGLEFLIYFQGNSAPDKSGLPSDRFSAERTGGSVSTLTIQRTQQEDSAVYLCASSSQSSSYNEQFFGPGTRLTVL.

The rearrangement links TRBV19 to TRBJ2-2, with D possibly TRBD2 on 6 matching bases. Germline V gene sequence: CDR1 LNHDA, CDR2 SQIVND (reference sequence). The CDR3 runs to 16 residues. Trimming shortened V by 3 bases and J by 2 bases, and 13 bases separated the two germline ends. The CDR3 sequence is CASSIFAGPNTGELFF. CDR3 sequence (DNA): TGTGCCAGTAGTATTTTCGCGGGACCAAACACCGGGGAGCTGTTTTTT.

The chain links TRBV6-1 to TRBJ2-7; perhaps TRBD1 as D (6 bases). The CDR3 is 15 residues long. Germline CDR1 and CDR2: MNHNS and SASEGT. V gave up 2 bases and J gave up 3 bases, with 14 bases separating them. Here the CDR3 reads CASSEQEDRVYEQYF. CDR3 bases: TGTGCCAGCAGTGAACAAGAGGACAGAGTCTACGAGCAGTACTTC.

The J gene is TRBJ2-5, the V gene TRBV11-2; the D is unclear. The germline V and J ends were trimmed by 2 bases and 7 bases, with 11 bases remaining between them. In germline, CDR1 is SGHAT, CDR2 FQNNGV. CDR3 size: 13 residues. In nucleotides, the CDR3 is TGTGCCAGCAGCTTACTTTCCCCCGGGACCCAGTACTTC. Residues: CASSLLSPGTQYF.

CDR3 sequence: CASSQGAGSEAFF. CDR3 nucleotides: TGCGCCAGCAGCCAAGGGGCAGGGAGTGAAGCTTTCTTT. The genes are TRBV4-1 and TRBJ1-1; D may be TRBD1 (5 bases). In germline, CDR1 is MGHRA, CDR2 YSYEKL. Deletions cut 1 base from V and 7 bases from J, with 10 bases between. The CDR3 has 13 amino acids.

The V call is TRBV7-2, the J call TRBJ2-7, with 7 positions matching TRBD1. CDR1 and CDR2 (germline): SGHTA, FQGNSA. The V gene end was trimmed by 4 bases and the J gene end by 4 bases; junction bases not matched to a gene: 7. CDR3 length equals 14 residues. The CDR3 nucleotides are TGTGCCAGCAGCTGGGGTAACAGGGGATACGAGCAGTACTTC. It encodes CASSWGNRGYEQYF.

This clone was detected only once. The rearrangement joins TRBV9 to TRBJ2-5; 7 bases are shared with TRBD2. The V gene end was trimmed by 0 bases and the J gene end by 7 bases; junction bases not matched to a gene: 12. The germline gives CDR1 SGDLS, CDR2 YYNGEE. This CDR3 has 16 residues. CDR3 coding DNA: TGTGCCAGCAGCGTAGAGGTGGGAGGGGCCCTGGGGACCCAGTACTTC. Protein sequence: CASSVEVGGALGTQYF. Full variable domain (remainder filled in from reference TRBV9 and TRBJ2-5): DSGVTQTPKHLITATGQRVTLRCSPRSGDLSVYWYQQSLDQGLQFLIQYYNGEERAKGNILERFSAQQFPDLHSELNLSSLELGDSALYFCASSVEVGGALGTQYFGPGTRLLVL.

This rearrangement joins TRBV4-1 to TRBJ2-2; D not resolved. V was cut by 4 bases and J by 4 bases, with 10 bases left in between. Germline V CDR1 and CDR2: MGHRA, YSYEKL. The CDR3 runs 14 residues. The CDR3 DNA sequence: TGCGCCAGCAGCCCTCACAGACGCACCGGGGAGCTGTTTTTT. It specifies CASSPHRRTGELFF.

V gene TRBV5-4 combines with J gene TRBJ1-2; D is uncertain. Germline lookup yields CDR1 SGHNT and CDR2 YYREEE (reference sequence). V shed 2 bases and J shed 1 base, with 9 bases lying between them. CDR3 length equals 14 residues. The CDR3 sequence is CASSFSGDNYGYTF. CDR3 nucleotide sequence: TGTGCCAGCAGCTTTAGTGGGGATAACTATGGCTACACCTTC.

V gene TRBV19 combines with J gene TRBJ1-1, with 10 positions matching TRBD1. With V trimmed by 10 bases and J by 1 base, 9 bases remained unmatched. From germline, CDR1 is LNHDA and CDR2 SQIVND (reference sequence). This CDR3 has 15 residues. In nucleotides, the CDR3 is TGTGCCACTAAGGCCGGGACAGGGGCGAACACTGAAGCTTTCTTT. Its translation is CATKAGTGANTEAFF.

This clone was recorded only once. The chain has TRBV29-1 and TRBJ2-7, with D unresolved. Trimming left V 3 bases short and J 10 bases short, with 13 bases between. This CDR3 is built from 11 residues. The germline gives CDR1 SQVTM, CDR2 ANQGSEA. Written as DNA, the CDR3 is TGCAGCGTTGAGTTTGGGATCGAACAGTACTTC. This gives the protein CSVEFGIEQYF.

CDR3 bases: TGCGCCAGCAGCTTGTTAGGGGGCGAGACCCAGTACTTC. It yields the protein CASSLLGGETQYF. This chain links TRBV5-1 with TRBJ2-5; 7 bases match TRBD1. Trimming removed 1 base from V and 5 bases from J; junction bases left unmatched: 2. The germline CDR1 and CDR2 sequences are SGHRS and YFSETQ. This CDR3 has 13 residues.

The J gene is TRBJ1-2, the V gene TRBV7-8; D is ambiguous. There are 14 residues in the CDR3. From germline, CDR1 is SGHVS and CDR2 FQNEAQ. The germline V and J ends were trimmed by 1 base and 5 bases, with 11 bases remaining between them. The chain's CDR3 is CASSLEAGGYGYTF. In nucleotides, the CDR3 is TGTGCCAGCAGCTTAGAGGCGGGAGGGTATGGCTACACCTTC. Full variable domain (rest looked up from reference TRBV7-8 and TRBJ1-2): GAGVSQSPRYKVAKRGQDVALRCDPISGHVSLFWYQQALGQGPEFLTYFQNEAQLDKSGLPSDRFFAERPEGSVSTLKIQRTQQEDSAVYLCASSLEAGGYGYTFGSGTRLTVV.

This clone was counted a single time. CDR3 coding DNA: TGTGCCACCGAGGGTCTAAACACCGGGGAGCTGTTTTTT. Amino acids: CATEGLNTGELFF. This chain joins TRBV28 and TRBJ2-2, with D possibly matching TRBD2 (5 bases). Germline V CDR1 and CDR2: MDHEN, SYDVKM. Trimming cost V 10 bases and J 2 bases, with 11 bases left between them. The CDR3 consists of 13 residues.

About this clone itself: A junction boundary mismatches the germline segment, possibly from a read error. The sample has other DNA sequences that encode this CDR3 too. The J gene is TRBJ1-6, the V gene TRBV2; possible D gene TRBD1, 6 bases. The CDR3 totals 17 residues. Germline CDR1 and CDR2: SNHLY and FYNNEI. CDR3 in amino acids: CASRGISPGSYNSPLHF. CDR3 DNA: TGCGCCAGCAGGGGAATCAGTCCAGGCTCCTATAATTCACCCCTCCACTTT.

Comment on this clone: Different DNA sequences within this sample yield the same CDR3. CDR3 DNA: TGTGCCAGTAGTATAGACCTGGAATCCTACGAGCAGTACTTC. This translates into CASSIDLESYEQYF. This sequence joins TRBV19 and TRBJ2-7; D ambiguous. This CDR3 spans 14 amino acids. CDR1 is LNHDA, CDR2 SQIVND, per germline (reference sequence). V lost 0 bases, J lost 1 base, and 7 bases lay in between.